These 18 T cell receptor beta chains share one sample of origin, sequenced in a study of cytomegalovirus exposure and HLA in healthy donors. PCR involved 60 Vbeta and 13 Jbeta primers. Using immunoSEQ multiplex PCR, the repertoire was profiled, and TCRdb retains in-frame clones only, with some absent. This sample yields 90,000 to 150,000 clones, of which 75% are seen a single time; 2.5% to 3.5% belongs to the top ten. The sample taken for sequencing was PBMCs. The source is a woman aged 40 to 55 in good health and CMV-seropositive.

This clone was found once. The CDR3 loop is CASRAGSYEQYF. The CDR3 DNA follows: TGCGCCAGCAGGGCAGGCTCCTACGAGCAGTACTTC. The chain is built from TRBV5-1 and TRBJ2-7; no reliable D call. Trimming removed 5 bases at V and 0 bases at J, with 6 bases between. The CDR3 is 12 amino acids. Looked up from germline, CDR1 is SGHRS and CDR2 is YFSETQ.

V usage is TRBV11-2 and J usage is TRBJ2-3, with TRBD2 matching over 10 bases. V lost 5 bases and J lost 2; bases outside the gene matches: 4. CDR1 is SGHAT and CDR2 is FQNNGV in the germline V gene. This CDR3 has 15 amino acids. The CDR3 loop is CASSRSGGTTDTQYF. In DNA, the CDR3 is TGTGCCAGCAGCCGTAGCGGGGGGACCACAGATACGCAGTATTTT.

This clone has more than one count but fewer than ten. J is TRBJ2-3 and V is TRBV14; 8 nucleotides line up with TRBD2. Germline CDR1 reads SGHDN; CDR2 reads FVKESK. V was pared by 1 base and J by 1 base, with 4 bases of the junction left unmatched. The CDR3 has 16 amino acids. The CDR3 bases are TGTGCCAGCAGCCAAGGAGGAGCGGGGGGCACAGATACGCAGTATTTT. It translates to CASSQGGAGGTDTQYF.

This clone was found a few times. This chain links TRBV13 with TRBJ2-5; D uncertain. With the DNA end fitting TRBJ2-7 better, the J assignment may be wrong. The CDR3 runs to 13 residues. The germline gives CDR1 PRHDT, CDR2 FYEKMQ (reference sequence). The CDR3 loop reads CASSLPRSYEQYF. As DNA, the CDR3 is TGTGCCAGCAGCTTACCCCGCTCCTACGAGCAGTACTTC.

The chain is built from TRBV7-2 and TRBJ2-1, with TRBD2 as a possible D gene (6 bases). The V and J ends lost 2 bases and 9 bases respectively, with 11 bases between them. CDR1 is SGHTA and CDR2 is FQGNSA in the germline V gene. The CDR3 spans 13 residues. This CDR3 reads CASSLISAGEQFF. The DNA for the CDR3 is TGTGCCAGCAGCTTAATCTCAGCGGGTGAGCAGTTCTTC.

V usage is TRBV4-1 and J usage is TRBJ1-1, with D maybe TRBD1 (5 bases). CDR1 is MGHRA and CDR2 is YSYEKL in the germline V gene. Trimming pared 0 bases from V and 8 bases from J, leaving 10 bases between. CDR3 length: 13 amino acids. The CDR3 protein is CASSQDNGAEAFF. In nucleotides, the CDR3 is TGCGCCAGCAGCCAAGATAATGGGGCAGAAGCTTTCTTT.

The chain uses TRBV7-2 and TRBJ2-5; tentatively, D is TRBD2 (5 bases). Trimming pared 3 bases from V and 4 bases from J, leaving 12 bases between. The CDR3 is 14 residues long. Germline CDR1 reads SGHTA; CDR2 reads FQGNSA. CDR3 loop: CASSFQVARETQYF. The CDR3 DNA sequence: TGTGCCAGCAGCTTTCAGGTAGCGAGAGAGACCCAGTACTTC.

V is TRBV10-3 and J is TRBJ1-5, with TRBD1 matching over 9 bases. Germline assignment: CDR1 ENHRY and CDR2 SYGVKD. Unmatched junction bases numbered 4, after V lost 4 bases and J lost 0 bases. This CDR3 comprises 16 residues. The CDR3 coding sequence is TGTGCCATCAGTGGGCGGGACAGGGATAGCAATCAGCCCCAGCATTTT. Its translation: CAISGRDRDSNQPQHF.

This CDR3 is CASSLEAGGEGGYTF. The CDR3 nucleotides are TGTGCCAGCAGTCTCGAAGCGGGGGGGGAAGGTGGCTACACCTTC. This chain links TRBV13 with TRBJ1-2; D possibly corresponds to TRBD1 (5 bases). The V gene lost 6 bases and the J gene lost 7 bases, with 21 bases spanning the gap. The CDR3 covers 15 residues. Germline CDR1 PRHDT, CDR2 FYEKMQ (reference sequence).

The chain is built from TRBV9 and TRBJ1-6, with D maybe TRBD1 (5 bases). The V end was cut by 0 bases, the J end by 15 bases, with 19 bases between. CDR3 size: 15 residues. Germline assignment: CDR1 SGDLS and CDR2 YYNGEE. This CDR3 reads CASSVEEGLGGHLHF. The CDR3 DNA reads as TGTGCCAGCAGCGTAGAGGAGGGACTCGGAGGACACCTCCACTTT.

The V and J genes are TRBV7-9 and TRBJ1-5, with TRBD1 matching over 10 bases. Germline CDR1 reads SEHNR; CDR2 reads FQNEAQ (reference sequence). The V gene end was trimmed by 5 bases and the J gene end by 4 bases; junction bases not matched to a gene: 5. This CDR3 has 15 amino acids. CDR3 DNA sequence: TGTGCCAGCAGCCAATCGGGACAGGGGAATCAGCCCCAGCATTTT. The encoded protein is CASSQSGQGNQPQHF.

This clone has only one observation. The chain is built from TRBV7-8 and TRBJ1-1, with a weak D call TRBD1 (6 bases). The V end lost 5 bases, the J end lost 0 bases, and 10 bases lay between the germline ends. CDR3 length: 14 amino acids. Germline CDR1 and CDR2: SGHVS and FQNEAQ. CDR3 coding DNA: TGTGCCAGCAGCATACAGGGTATGAACACTGAAGCTTTCTTT. Its translation is CASSIQGMNTEAFF.

This chain links TRBV6-6 with TRBJ2-1; 9 bases line up with TRBD1. V dropped 6 bases and J dropped 8; count of bases not matched to a gene: 5. The CDR3 sequence is 13 residues long. CDR1 and CDR2 from the germline V gene are MNHNY and SVGAGI (reference sequence). CDR3 coding DNA: TGTGCCAGCAGCCCGGGACAGGGCGATGAGCAGTTCTTC. Translated, it gives CASSPGQGDEQFF.

The chain links TRBV6-5 to TRBJ2-3, with 7 bases that match TRBD2. Germline trimming cut 6 bases from V and 1 base from J; bases unmatched to any gene: 7. CDR3 length equals 15 residues. The germline CDR1 and CDR2 sequences are MNHEY and SVGAGI. The CDR3 bases are TGTGCCAGCAGCATTAGGCGGGAGCGCACAGATACGCAGTATTTT. Translated, it gives CASSIRRERTDTQYF.

The chain carries TRBV2 and TRBJ1-1, with 7 bases matching TRBD1. After removal of 6 bases from V and 12 bases from J, the junction contained 13 bases not matched to a gene. Germline values: CDR1 SNHLY, CDR2 FYNNEI. The CDR3 is 13 residues long. CDR3 amino acids: CASRGVRQGGTFF. The CDR3 nucleotides read TGTGCCAGCAGAGGGGTTAGGCAGGGGGGAACTTTCTTT.

The genes are TRBV5-6 and TRBJ1-2; 9 nucleotides align to TRBD1. Trimming cost V 2 bases and J 5 bases; bases outside gene matches: 7. This CDR3 is 15 amino acids long. Germline assignment: CDR1 SGHDT and CDR2 YYEEEE. This CDR3 reads CASSFSTGGHYGYTF. CDR3 nucleotide sequence: TGTGCCAGCAGCTTCTCGACAGGGGGGCATTATGGCTACACCTTC. The entire variable domain, with the rest obtained from reference TRBV5-6 and TRBJ1-2, is as follows: DAGVTQSPTHLIKTRGQQVTLRCSPKSGHDTVSWYQQALGQGPQFIFQYYEEEERQRGNFPDRFSGHQFPNYSSELNVNALLLGDSALYLCASSFSTGGHYGYTFGSGTRLTVV.

The chain uses TRBV14 and TRBJ1-1, with TRBD1 as a possible D gene (6 bases). Trimming removed 7 bases from V and 7 bases from J, with 22 bases in between. Germline CDR1 and CDR2: SGHDN and FVKESK. This CDR3 region has 15 residues. As DNA, the CDR3 is TGTGCCAGCACCCCGAAGGGGGTAGGATTCTTTGAAGCTTTCTTT. Encoded protein: CASTPKGVGFFEAFF.

The V and J genes are TRBV19 and TRBJ2-7, with D maybe TRBD1 (6 bases). CDR1 is LNHDA, CDR2 SQIVND, per germline (reference sequence). V was shortened by 5 bases and J by 6 bases, with 14 bases between the two germline ends. This CDR3 has 13 residues. The CDR3 nucleotides read TGTGCCAGTAGTTCGACAGGTCCAGTCGAGCAGTACTTC. It yields the protein CASSSTGPVEQYF. The variable domain in full, with the rest retrieved from reference TRBV19 and TRBJ2-7, is DGGITQSPKYLFRKEGQNVTLSCEQNLNHDAMYWYRQDPGQGLRLIYYSQIVNDFQKGDIAEGYSVSREKKESFPLTVTSAQKNPTAFYLCASSSTGPVEQYFGPGTRLTVT.